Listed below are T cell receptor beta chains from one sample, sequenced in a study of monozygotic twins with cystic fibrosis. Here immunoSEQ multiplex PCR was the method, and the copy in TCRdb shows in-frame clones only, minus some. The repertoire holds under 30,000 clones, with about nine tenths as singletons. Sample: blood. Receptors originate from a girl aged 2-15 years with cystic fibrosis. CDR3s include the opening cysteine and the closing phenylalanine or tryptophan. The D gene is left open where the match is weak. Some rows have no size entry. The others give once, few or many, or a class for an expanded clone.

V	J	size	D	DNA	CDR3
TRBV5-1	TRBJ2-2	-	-	TGCGCCAAAATGACGGCGAACACCGGGGAGCTGTTTTTT	CAKMTANTGELFF
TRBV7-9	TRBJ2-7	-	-	TGTGCCAGCAGCTCGACACGGCACGAGCAGTACTTC	CASSSTRHEQYF
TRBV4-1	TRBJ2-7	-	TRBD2	TGCGCCAGCAGCCAACAGCTAGCGGGGTACGTGGAGCAGTACTTC	CASSQQLAGYVEQYF
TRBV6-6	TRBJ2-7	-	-	TGTGCCAGCACCAACAGCCGCAACGAGCAGTACTTC	CASTNSRNEQYF
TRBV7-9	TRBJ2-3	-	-	TGTGCCAGCAGCTCGCCCCTTAGCACAGATACGCAGTATTTT	CASSSPLSTDTQYF
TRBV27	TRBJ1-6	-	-	TGTGCCAGCAGTCGAAGGGTAGGTCTGGTGACAGGCATTGATAATTCACCCCTCCACTTT	CASSRRVGLVTGIDNSPLHF
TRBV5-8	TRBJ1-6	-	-	TGTGCCAGCAGCTTCATCGACAGCTCGGTGCCCCTCCACTTT	CASSFIDSSVPLHF
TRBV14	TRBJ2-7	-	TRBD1	TGTGCCAGCAGCCGCACTCCGGGACAGGGTTTGTTCGAGCAGTACTTC	CASSRTPGQGLFEQYF
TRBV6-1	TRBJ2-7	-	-	TGTGCCAGCAGTTACGACAGTGAGCAGTACTTC	CASSYDSEQYF
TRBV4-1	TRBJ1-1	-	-	TGCGCCAGCAGCCAAGAGGTCGGGAGGAGGACTGAAGCTTTCTTT	CASSQEVGRRTEAFF
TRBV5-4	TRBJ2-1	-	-	TGTGCCAGCAGCTCCAAAAAACATGACAATGAGCAGTTCTTC	CASSSKKHDNEQFF
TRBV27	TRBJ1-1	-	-	TGTGCCAGCAGCTCTACAGGGTTGGGTGGGGCCATGAACACTGAAGCTTTCTTT	CASSSTGLGGAMNTEAFF
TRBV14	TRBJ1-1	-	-	TGTGCCAGCAGCCAAGATTGGAGCCCCAATATGAACACTGAAGCTTTCTTT	CASSQDWSPNMNTEAFF
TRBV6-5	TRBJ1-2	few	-	TGTGCCAGCAGTCCCAGCCATACTAACTATGGCTACACCTTC	CASSPSHTNYGYTF
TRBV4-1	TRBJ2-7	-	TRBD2	TGCGCCAGCAGCCAAGAGACGGGGGGAAGCTCCTACGAGCAGTACTTC	CASSQETGGSSYEQYF
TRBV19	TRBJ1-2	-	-	TGTGCCAGTAGTATACGGACCTCGCTGGGCTACACCTTC	CASSIRTSLGYTF
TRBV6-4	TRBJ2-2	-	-	TGTGCCAGCAGTGCACAGAACACCGGGGAGCTGTTTTTT	CASSAQNTGELFF
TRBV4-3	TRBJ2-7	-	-	TGCGCCAGCAGCCAAGACGGGCAGGGGGAGCAGTACTTC	CASSQDGQGEQYF
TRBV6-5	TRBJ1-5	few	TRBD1	TGTGCCAGCAGCCACTCGACAGGGGGCAATCAGCCCCAGCATTTT	CASSHSTGGNQPQHF